This note documents a single T cell receptor (beta chain) sequence. The antigen is unknown. This sample was included in a study of glioma-infiltrating T cells after dendritic cell vaccination. Study information: Patients received autologous tumor lysate-pulsed dendritic cell vaccination between the early 2000s and the early 2010s.

The PCR used 60 V beta and 13 J beta primers. Only in-frame clones appear in the TCRdb table, and some are missing; sequencing was by immunoSEQ multiplex PCR. The table includes over 90,000 clones, around 81% detected once. The V gene's germline CDR1 is SEHNR and CDR2 FQNEAQ (reference sequence). This CDR3 spans 14 amino acids. Trimming shortened V by 11 bases and J by 2 bases, and 18 bases separated the two germline ends. Study-level findings and limits: Longer survival after dendritic cell vaccination followed higher pretreatment TIL content.

This receptor was identified in a human donor with glioblastoma. The source was blood, collected before dendritic cell vaccination. This chain links TRBV7-9 with TRBJ1-1, with D possibly TRBD1 on 5 matching bases. The CDR3 reads CAGGGEVGNTEAFF. The CDR3 bases are TGTGCCGGGGGAGGGGAGGTGGGAAACACTGAAGCTTTCTTT.